A single sample is the source of the 3 T cell receptor beta chains below, sequenced in a study of blood T cell repertoires in COVID-19. The table came from immunoSEQ multiplex PCR; TCRdb's copy has only in-frame clones and leaves some out. The data contain roughly 14,000 clones, about four fifths of them singletons. The specimen sequenced was peripheral blood. The source is a woman aged 60-75 years with acute or convalescent COVID-19.

The chain recombines TRBV7-2 with TRBJ2-7, with TRBD1 identical over 8 bases. Trimming took 5 bases from V and 5 from J; bases not matched to a gene: 8. The CDR3 is 14 amino acids. CDR1 is SGHTA, CDR2 FQGNSA, per germline. This CDR3 is CASSTRTGTDEQYF. CDR3 DNA: TGTGCCAGCAGCACCCGGACAGGGACGGACGAGCAGTACTTC.

The rearrangement uses TRBV11-2 and TRBJ1-1; D is undetermined. The V gene's germline CDR1 is SGHAT and CDR2 FQNNGV. V was shortened by 3 bases and J by 6 bases, with 14 bases between the two germline ends. This CDR3 is 14 amino acids long. CDR3 nucleotide sequence: TGTGCCAGCAGCTTTTCGGAGGCGTTAGCTGAAGCTTTCTTT. Encoded protein: CASSFSEALAEAFF.

The chain joins TRBV7-9 to TRBJ2-7, with no clear D. The V end lost 0 bases, the J end lost 6 bases, and 15 bases lay between the germline ends. Germline V gives CDR1 SEHNR, CDR2 FQNEAQ (reference sequence). The CDR3 is 15 residues long. The CDR3 region is CASSLARHLFSEQYF. The CDR3 nucleotides read TGTGCCAGCAGCTTAGCTCGTCACTTGTTTTCCGAGCAGTACTTC.